The 6 T cell receptor beta chains listed next were all sequenced from one sample in a study of shared clonotypes between healthy human individuals. Profiled with immunoSEQ multiplex PCR; TCRdb holds only in-frame clones, not every one. The table has about 710,000 clones, 72% seen once. Sequencing was done on a sample of memory CD4+ T cells sorted from blood. Subset reported: CD45RA-negative fraction. The receptors originated from a woman in her thirties in good health.

With regard to this clone: At one of its ends the junction is not consistent with the germline gene, which may arise from a read error. The J gene is TRBJ2-1, the V gene TRBV5-1; 7 bases align to TRBD1. CDR1 SGHRS and CDR2 YFSETQ come from the germline V gene. The CDR3 totals 13 residues. The CDR3 loop reads CASSQGQYNEQLF. CDR3 sequence (DNA): TGCGCCAGCAGCCAGGGACAGTACAATGAGCAGCTCTTC.

The chain combines TRBV30 with TRBJ1-4; D is ambiguous. The CDR3 has 16 amino acids. The germline CDR1 and CDR2 sequences are GTSNPN and SVGIG (reference sequence). Trimming removed 0 bases at V and 0 bases at J, with 11 bases between. CDR3 sequence (DNA): TGTGCCTGGAGTGTATTCGGGGTCACAACTAATGAAAAACTGTTTTTT. This sequence encodes CAWSVFGVTTNEKLFF.

The chain is built from TRBV5-1 and TRBJ2-2, with 10 nucleotides matching TRBD2. The germline gives CDR1 SGHRS, CDR2 YFSETQ. The ends lost 5 bases at V and 7 bases at J; junction bases unmatched: 5. The CDR3 length is 14 residues. In DNA form, the CDR3 reads TGCGCCAGCAGTAATGGACTAGCGGACGGGGAGCTGTTTTTT. The encoded protein is CASSNGLADGELFF.

The gene calls are TRBV6-1 and TRBJ1-2; TRBD1 matches 7 bases. The J segment lost 2 bases and the V segment lost 6 bases, leaving 9 bases of the junction unmatched. The CDR3 is 15 residues long. Germline loops: CDR1 MNHNS, CDR2 SASEGT. The CDR3 nucleotides are TGTGCCAGCAGCGCCCAAATGACAGGGAACTATGGCTACACCTTC. Protein: CASSAQMTGNYGYTF.

V usage is TRBV6-1 and J usage is TRBJ2-7, with D possibly matching TRBD2 (6 bases). This CDR3 has 15 amino acids. The germline V gene has CDR1 MNHNS and CDR2 SASEGT. The V gene lost 8 bases and the J gene lost 2 bases, with 19 bases spanning the gap. CDR3 nucleotide sequence: TGTGCCAGCGGGTGGGTGACAGCGGGTCCCTACGAGCAGTACTTC. Translated, it gives CASGWVTAGPYEQYF.

This clone was counted a few times. V gene TRBV5-4 combines with J gene TRBJ2-5, with 11 bases identical to TRBD2. With V trimmed by 1 base and J by 4 bases, 3 bases remained unmatched. Germline V gives CDR1 SGHNT, CDR2 YYREEE (reference sequence). The CDR3 is 15 amino acids. For the CDR3, the DNA is TGTGCCAGCAGCTTGAAGACTAGCGGGATAGAGACCCAGTACTTC. Protein: CASSLKTSGIETQYF.